The 18 T cell receptor beta chains below come from one sample, sequenced in a study of T-cell memory formation after mild COVID-19. TCRdb reanalysed the 5' RACE reads using MiXCR and keeps one entry per CDR3 protein. This table has approximately 98,000 distinct CDR3 sequences, over 15% appearing once. Sequences were obtained from PBMCs or a T cell subset sorted from them (not recorded which). The source is a man younger than 35 who had mild COVID-19 (a few samples of this study predate the infection). Cell type and time point are not known.

This clonotype was observed a handful of times. The chain employs TRBV20-1 and TRBJ1-6, with 8 bases identical to TRBD1. CDR3 length equals 13 residues. The J segment lost 14 bases and the V segment lost 3 bases, leaving 9 bases of the junction unmatched. Germline CDR1 and CDR2: DFQATT and SNEGSKA (reference sequence). The CDR3 coding sequence is TGCAGTGCTAGTGGTTGGACAGGGTCGGCCCTCCACTTT. This gives the protein CSASGWTGSALHF.

This clonotype was observed a few times. The V call is TRBV10-3, the J call TRBJ2-5, with TRBD2 matching 13 bases. V shed 10 bases and J 5 bases; nucleotides not matched to a gene: 7. The germline gives CDR1 ENHRY, CDR2 SYGVKD. This CDR3 has 14 amino acids. The CDR3, as DNA: TGTGCCACCACTAGCGGGGGGGGAGACGAGACCCAGTACTTC. Translated, it gives CATTSGGGDETQYF.

This clonotype was seen a handful of times. This chain joins TRBV28 and TRBJ1-1; D gene ambiguous. Germline V lookup: CDR1 MDHEN, CDR2 SYDVKM. V was cut by 3 bases and J by 1 base, with 9 bases left in between. This CDR3 region has 14 residues. CDR3 amino acids: CASSFPTRNTEAFF. In DNA form, the CDR3 reads TGTGCCAGCAGTTTCCCGACGCGGAACACTGAAGCTTTCTTT.

This clonotype was seen a few times. J is TRBJ2-5 and V is TRBV5-1; 8 nucleotides line up with TRBD1. With V trimmed by 0 bases and J by 1 base, 5 bases remained unmatched. This CDR3 has 16 amino acids. Germline loops: CDR1 SGHRS, CDR2 YFSETQ. CDR3 loop: CASSLGPTGVQETQYF. CDR3 sequence (DNA): TGCGCCAGCAGCTTGGGACCGACAGGGGTCCAAGAGACCCAGTACTTC.

This chain uses TRBV25-1 with TRBJ1-2; D is ambiguous. Trimming took off 4 bases at V and 4 bases at J, with 16 bases between the two ends. CDR3 size: 15 residues. Germline loops: CDR1 MGHDK, CDR2 SYGVNS. CDR3 sequence: CASSGGPGILYGYTF. In DNA, the CDR3 is TGTGCCAGCAGTGGTGGTCCGGGTATTCTCTATGGCTACACCTTC.

The V gene is TRBV20-1, the J gene TRBJ2-1; the match to TRBD1 covers 10 bases. CDR3 length: 15 amino acids. The germline V gene has CDR1 DFQATT and CDR2 SNEGSKA (reference sequence). The J segment lost 12 bases and the V segment lost 6 bases, leaving 17 bases of the junction unmatched. CDR3 bases: TGCAGTGCGCCGCCCGGGACAGGGGTGGTTAGTGGGCAGTTCTTC. Its translation: CSAPPGTGVVSGQFF.

V usage is TRBV29-1 and J usage is TRBJ2-7, with D possibly being TRBD1 or TRBD2 (5 bases each). The CDR3 has 11 residues. The V gene lost 6 bases and the J gene lost 2 bases, with 8 bases spanning the gap. Germline CDR1 SQVTM, CDR2 ANQGSEA. The CDR3, as DNA: TGCAGCGTCCGGGACGCCTACGAGCAGTACTTC. Amino acids: CSVRDAYEQYF.

This clonotype was recorded many times. V is TRBV29-1 and J is TRBJ2-5; TRBD1 matches at 8 bases. The V and J ends lost 4 bases and 2 bases, in that order; junction bases with no gene match: 3. CDR1 and CDR2 from the germline V gene are SQVTM and ANQGSEA. The length of the CDR3 is 13 residues. The CDR3 nucleotides are TGCAGCGTTGGGGACAGGAATCAAGAGACCCAGTACTTC. Its translation is CSVGDRNQETQYF. Drawing the rest from reference TRBV29-1 and TRBJ2-5, the complete variable domain is SAVISQKPSRDICQRGTSLTIQCQVDSQVTMMFWYRQQPGQSLTLIATANQGSEATYESGFVIDKFPISRPNLTFSTLTVSNMSPEDSSIYLCSVGDRNQETQYFGPGTRLLVL.

The chain recombines TRBV20-1 with TRBJ2-5; D is ambiguous. Looked up from germline, CDR1 is DFQATT and CDR2 is SNEGSKA (reference sequence). The length of the CDR3 is 14 residues. V was cut by 2 bases and J by 1 base, with 11 bases left in between. The CDR3 nucleotides read TGCAGTGCTAGACGAGACTTTTTCCAAGAGACCCAGTACTTC. It encodes CSARRDFFQETQYF.

The V gene is TRBV7-9, the J gene TRBJ2-3; a weak D match, TRBD2 (6 bases). The CDR3 is 14 residues long. The germline gives CDR1 SEHNR, CDR2 FQNEAQ (reference sequence). V lost 5 bases and J lost 4, with 13 bases in between. In DNA, the CDR3 is TGTGCCAGCAGCCCCCGGGACTTCGCAGATACGCAGTATTTT. This sequence encodes CASSPRDFADTQYF.

Only a few counts were recorded for this clonotype. The chain is built from TRBV20-1 and TRBJ1-3, with D hard to call. Germline V CDR1 and CDR2: DFQATT, SNEGSKA (reference sequence). V lost 1 base, J lost 0 bases, and 10 bases lay in between. The CDR3 loop spans 15 amino acids. In nucleotides, the CDR3 is TGCAGTGCTAGAGGGACCGCCGGCTCTGGAAACACCATATATTTT. It translates to CSARGTAGSGNTIYF.

The V gene is TRBV27, the J gene TRBJ1-3, with 8 bases matching TRBD1. Germline V gene sequence: CDR1 MNHEY, CDR2 SMNVEV (reference sequence). The CDR3 loop spans 16 amino acids. J gave up 3 bases and V 5 bases, and 9 bases lay outside the gene matches. CDR3 amino acids: CASSPLDRVYGNTIYF. The CDR3, as DNA: TGTGCCAGCAGTCCGTTGGACAGGGTTTATGGAAACACCATATATTTT.

The rearrangement joins TRBV5-1 to TRBJ1-1; 7 bases are shared with TRBD1. J lost 1 base, V lost 2 bases, and 5 bases had no gene match. Germline lookup yields CDR1 SGHRS and CDR2 YFSETQ. The CDR3 runs 15 residues. The CDR3, as DNA: TGCGCCAGCAGCTTCAGGACAGGACCGAACACTGAAGCTTTCTTT. Translated, it gives CASSFRTGPNTEAFF.

The chain uses TRBV12-3 or TRBV12-4 and TRBJ2-5; perhaps D is TRBD1 or TRBD2 (5 bases each). The ends were cut back, 3 bases at V and 4 bases at J, with 12 bases in the middle. The CDR3 spans 14 residues. The CDR3 region has the DNA TGTGCCAGCAGTTTTTTTGAGGGGAGAGAGACCCAGTACTTC. Protein sequence: CASSFFEGRETQYF.

This clonotype appeared many times. V is TRBV5-5 and J is TRBJ2-4; no definite D call. With 6 bases removed from V and 3 bases from J, the gap between germline ends came to 13 bases. The germline CDR1 and CDR2 sequences are SGHKS and YYEKEE (reference sequence). This CDR3 has 14 amino acids. The CDR3 DNA follows: TGTGCCAGCACCCCCGCCTTTGACAAAAACATTCAGTACTTC. As protein: CASTPAFDKNIQYF.

This clonotype was seen many times. The chain joins TRBV12-3 or TRBV12-4 to TRBJ1-2; tentative D call: TRBD1 (5 bases). V lost 3 bases to trimming and J lost 8 bases, with 13 bases between them. The CDR3 extends over 13 amino acids. This CDR3 is CASSLQGALGYTF. The DNA of the CDR3 is TGTGCCAGCAGTTTGCAAGGGGCCCTGGGCTACACCTTC.

Worth noting for this clonotype: Given a much more abundant clone one base away, this may be a read error. CDR3 amino acids: CASSFTGTYNEQFF. The CDR3 region has the DNA TGTGCCAGCAGTTTTACAGGGACCTACAATGAGCAGTTCTTC. The chain couples TRBV12-3 or TRBV12-4 to TRBJ2-1, with D perhaps TRBD1 (6 bases). Trimming removed 3 bases at V and 2 bases at J, with 8 bases between. This CDR3 has 14 residues.

The chain uses TRBV20-1 and TRBJ2-5, with D maybe TRBD2 (7 bases). Germline V gene lookup returns CDR1 DFQATT and CDR2 SNEGSKA (reference sequence). The CDR3 covers 13 residues. V was pared by 0 bases and J by 7 bases, with 12 bases between. The CDR3 region has the DNA TGCAGTGCTAGAGAACCTAGGGGGGGGACCCAGTACTTC. This sequence encodes CSAREPRGGTQYF.